The 24 T cell receptor beta chains below all came from one sample that was sequenced in a study of T cell responses to AZD1222 COVID-19 vaccine. Assay used: immunoSEQ multiplex PCR; TCRdb lists only in-frame clones, some missing. The sample includes approximately 100,000 clones, about 87% of them seen just once. Sequences were derived from peripheral blood, sampled 28 days after the second AZD1222 dose. These receptors were collected from an adult who received the AZD1222 COVID-19 vaccine.

The CDR3 nucleotides read TGCGCCAGCAGCTTGGGCGGCCACACAGATACGCAGTATTTT. This encodes CASSLGGHTDTQYF. The chain recombines TRBV5-1 with TRBJ2-3; D call uncertain. The CDR3 contains 14 residues. Trimming cost V 0 bases and J 2 bases, with 7 bases left between them. CDR1 is SGHRS and CDR2 is YFSETQ in the germline V gene. Variable domain in full (rest from reference TRBV5-1 and TRBJ2-3): KAGVTQTPRYLIKTRGQQVTLSCSPISGHRSVSWYQQTPGQGLQFLFEYFSETQRNKGNFPGRFSGRQFSNSRSEMNVSTLELGDSALYLCASSLGGHTDTQYFGPGTRLTVL.

The count of this clone is one. The rearrangement links TRBV7-2 to TRBJ2-7; D gene uncertain. Germline V gene lookup returns CDR1 SGHTA and CDR2 FQGNSA. V lost 4 bases and J 5 bases, leaving 15 bases between the germline ends. The CDR3 is 14 amino acids. This CDR3 reads CASSSHSRLHEQYF. The CDR3 nucleotides are TGTGCCAGCAGCTCCCATTCGAGGTTGCACGAGCAGTACTTC.

V gene TRBV5-1 combines with J gene TRBJ1-2; 7 nucleotides agree with TRBD1. Germline-derived CDR1 and CDR2 are SGHRS and YFSETQ. The CDR3 extends over 13 amino acids. With V trimmed by 4 bases and J by 7 bases, 7 bases remained unmatched. The CDR3 nucleotides are TGCGCCAGCAGCCCTGAACAGGGGAGTGGCTACACCTTC. This sequence encodes CASSPEQGSGYTF.

This chain connects TRBV5-1 to TRBJ2-3; D gene unclear. The CDR3 sequence is 13 residues long. Germline CDR1 is SGHRS and CDR2 is YFSETQ. Trimming took off 0 bases at V and 6 bases at J, with 8 bases between the two ends. The CDR3 sequence is CASSLGPEDTQYF. The DNA for the CDR3 is TGCGCCAGCAGCTTGGGGCCGGAGGATACGCAGTATTTT. The full variable domain, rest sourced from reference TRBV5-1 and TRBJ2-3, is KAGVTQTPRYLIKTRGQQVTLSCSPISGHRSVSWYQQTPGQGLQFLFEYFSETQRNKGNFPGRFSGRQFSNSRSEMNVSTLELGDSALYLCASSLGPEDTQYFGPGTRLTVL.

This clone has just a few counts. This chain uses TRBV5-1 with TRBJ2-7; 16 bases fit TRBD2. The germline V gene encodes CDR1 SGHRS and CDR2 YFSETQ. V shed 8 bases and J 0 bases; nucleotides not matched to a gene: 5. This CDR3 is 16 amino acids long. The CDR3 here is CASTGTSGGASYEQYF. The CDR3, as DNA: TGCGCCAGTACCGGGACTAGCGGGGGGGCCTCCTACGAGCAGTACTTC.

This clone has just one count. CDR3 DNA: TGTGCCAGCCTCCCTCCCAGGGCGGCGAACACTGAAGCTTTCTTT. Encoded protein: CASLPPRAANTEAFF. This chain links TRBV2 with TRBJ1-1; D might be TRBD1 (5 bases). The germline V gene has CDR1 SNHLY and CDR2 FYNNEI. CDR3 length equals 15 residues. The V gene lost 8 bases and the J gene lost 1 base, with 17 bases spanning the gap.

This chain links TRBV7-9 with TRBJ2-7, with 10 bases aligning to TRBD2. V dropped 5 bases and J dropped 6; count of bases not matched to a gene: 7. This CDR3 spans 14 amino acids. Germline CDR1 and CDR2: SEHNR and FQNEAQ (reference sequence). Here the CDR3 reads CASSLSGTSAEQYF. DNA of the CDR3: TGTGCCAGCAGCCTGTCCGGGACTAGCGCCGAGCAGTACTTC. Variable domain in full (rest from reference TRBV7-9 and TRBJ2-7): DTGVSQNPRHKITKRGQNVTFRCDPISEHNRLYWYRQTLGQGPEFLTYFQNEAQLEKSRLLSDRFSAERPKGSFSTLEIQRTEQGDSAMYLCASSLSGTSAEQYFGPGTRLTVT.

The chain joins TRBV19 to TRBJ1-5, with D tentatively TRBD1 (5 bases). The CDR3 has 15 amino acids. V was shortened by 10 bases and J by 5 bases, with 21 bases between the two germline ends. Germline CDR1 and CDR2: LNHDA and SQIVND (reference sequence). DNA of the CDR3: TGTGCCATCGGGACGGGGCTCCTCGGGGATCAGCCCCAGCATTTT. Amino acid sequence: CAIGTGLLGDQPQHF.

The chain is built from TRBV10-3 and TRBJ2-7; D could derive from TRBD1 or TRBD2 (5 bases each). V lost 4 bases and J lost 7, with 14 bases in between. Germline lookup yields CDR1 ENHRY and CDR2 SYGVKD. The CDR3 has 13 residues. In DNA form, the CDR3 reads TGTGCCATCAGTGGGGGCCCTCCGGGGGAGCAGTACTTC. It translates to CAISGGPPGEQYF.

To note about this clone: This specimen includes other DNA sequences encoding the same CDR3. The CDR3 protein is CASSPPGSYEQYF. For the CDR3, the DNA is TGTGCCAGCTCACCCCCAGGGTCCTACGAGCAGTACTTC. The V call is TRBV18, the J call TRBJ2-7, with a possible D match to TRBD1 (5 bases). The germline V gene encodes CDR1 KGHSH and CDR2 LQKENI. This CDR3 contains 13 residues. Trimming left V 3 bases short and J 1 base short, with 7 bases between.

This clone has only a few counts. CDR3 protein: CASSPGLSSYEQYF. CDR3 bases: TGTGCCAGCAGCCCAGGGTTAAGCTCCTACGAGCAGTACTTC. The V gene is TRBV7-9, the J gene TRBJ2-7; D is possibly TRBD1 (5 bases). V lost 5 bases and J 0 bases, leaving 11 bases between the germline ends. Germline CDR1 and CDR2: SEHNR and FQNEAQ (reference sequence). The CDR3 sequence is 14 residues long.

The chain is built from TRBV5-1 and TRBJ1-1, with TRBD1 as a possible D gene (6 bases). CDR1 and CDR2 from the germline V gene are SGHRS and YFSETQ. The V and J ends lost 5 bases and 0 bases respectively, with 8 bases between them. The CDR3 spans 13 residues. In DNA, the CDR3 is TGCGCCAGCAGAGGGGGATTGAACACTGAAGCTTTCTTT. Amino acids: CASRGGLNTEAFF.

With respect to this clone: This sample includes further DNA sequences coding for the same CDR3. The chain uses TRBV29-1 and TRBJ2-7; D not resolved. CDR1 is SQVTM and CDR2 is ANQGSEA in the germline V gene. Trimming removed 6 bases at V and 2 bases at J, with 8 bases between. The CDR3 is 11 residues long. CDR3 nucleotides: TGCAGCGTAGGGCGAGCCTACGAGCAGTACTTC. Translated: CSVGRAYEQYF.

The V and J genes are TRBV2 and TRBJ2-3; D not certain. Germline V gene data show CDR1 as SNHLY and CDR2 as FYNNEI. The CDR3 runs to 15 residues. V dropped 3 bases and J dropped 6 bases, with 16 bases sitting between them. In DNA form, the CDR3 reads TGTGCCAGCAGTGACAGTTCACCCTCTGGGGATACGCAGTATTTT. Its protein is CASSDSSPSGDTQYF.

This clone was seen only once. Additional DNA sequences in this sample encode the identical CDR3. The chain employs TRBV19 and TRBJ1-1; 8 nucleotides line up with TRBD1. The V gene end was trimmed by 8 bases and the J gene end by 4 bases; junction bases not matched to a gene: 6. Germline V gene sequence: CDR1 LNHDA, CDR2 SQIVND (reference sequence). The CDR3 runs to 13 residues. This CDR3 reads CASRGQGGTEAFF. The CDR3 bases are TGTGCCAGTCGCGGACAGGGAGGCACTGAAGCTTTCTTT.

The DNA for the CDR3 is TGTGCCAGCAGCTTGGTTCAGGGGAGTTCACCCCTCCACTTT. Its translation is CASSLVQGSSPLHF. The genes are TRBV5-8 and TRBJ1-6; a weak D match, TRBD1 (6 bases). The germline V gene has CDR1 SGHTS and CDR2 YDEGEE. V was clipped by 0 bases and J by 9 bases, with 10 bases between them. The CDR3 covers 14 residues.

The chain employs TRBV12-5 and TRBJ1-5; D perhaps matches TRBD1 (5 bases). V lost 6 bases and J 6 bases, leaving 15 bases between the germline ends. This CDR3 is 14 amino acids long. Germline V CDR1 and CDR2: LGHNT, FRNRAP. This chain's CDR3 is CASGRGERGQPQHF. The DNA of the CDR3 is TGTGCTAGTGGCCGAGGGGAGAGAGGTCAGCCCCAGCATTTT.

The sample holds a few counts of this clone. Distinct nucleotide sequences in the sample also encode this CDR3. The V and J genes are TRBV11-3 and TRBJ2-2; 8 nucleotides match TRBD1. The CDR3 spans 18 residues. Germline V gene lookup returns CDR1 SGHNT and CDR2 YENEEA. V shed 1 base, J shed 3 bases, and the junction held 10 bases outside the gene matches. The CDR3 region has the DNA TGTGCCAGCAGCTTAGCCCAGGGGGCCCGACCGTACACCGGGGAGCTGTTTTTT. Protein product: CASSLAQGARPYTGELFF.

This rearrangement joins TRBV10-3 to TRBJ1-1, with D perhaps TRBD1 (5 bases). Germline V gives CDR1 ENHRY, CDR2 SYGVKD. The CDR3 extends over 13 amino acids. V gave up 4 bases and J gave up 4 bases, with 10 bases separating them. DNA of the CDR3: TGTGCCATCAGTGTGGGGGATTCCACTGAAGCTTTCTTT. This translates into CAISVGDSTEAFF.

This clone was seen repeatedly, ten times or more. The chain employs TRBV25-1 and TRBJ1-1, with 7 bases aligning to TRBD1. With V trimmed by 1 base and J by 1 base, 3 bases remained unmatched. This CDR3 has 15 residues. Germline V gives CDR1 MGHDK, CDR2 SYGVNS. The CDR3 here is CASSESGQSNTEAFF. CDR3 in DNA: TGTGCCAGCAGTGAATCGGGACAGTCGAACACTGAAGCTTTCTTT.

The genes are TRBV2 and TRBJ2-3; 10 bases fit TRBD2. Germline CDR1 SNHLY, CDR2 FYNNEI. CDR3 length: 13 residues. The CDR3, as DNA: TGTGCTTCCTCTAGCGGGGGTTCAGATACGCAGTATTTT. Translated, it gives CASSSGGSDTQYF.

The V call is TRBV6-6, the J call TRBJ1-1, with D possibly matching TRBD1 (5 bases). Germline V gene sequence: CDR1 MNHNY, CDR2 SVGAGI (reference sequence). Trimming took off 2 bases at V and 0 bases at J, with 7 bases between the two ends. The CDR3 spans 14 residues. CDR3 loop: CASSYGGLNTEAFF. The CDR3 region has the DNA TGTGCCAGCAGTTACGGGGGGTTGAACACTGAAGCTTTCTTT.

CDR3 DNA sequence: TGCGCCAGCAGCCTAGCGCCGGGACAGGGAATACTCACTGGCTACACCTTC. Its translation: CASSLAPGQGILTGYTF. The J gene is TRBJ1-2, the V gene TRBV4-3, with 9 positions matching TRBD1. The CDR3 runs to 17 residues. V was clipped by 4 bases and J by 7 bases; unmatched bases: 16. The germline V gene encodes CDR1 LGHNA and CDR2 YSLEER.

V gene TRBV9 combines with J gene TRBJ2-2; D uncertain. CDR3 length: 14 residues. Per germline, CDR1 SGDLS and CDR2 YYNGEE. V lost 4 bases to trimming and J lost 6 bases, with 13 bases between them. In DNA, the CDR3 is TGTGCCAGCAGCCGTTTGCTAGAGTCCGGGGAGCTGTTTTTT. This encodes CASSRLLESGELFF.